The source of this TCR beta chain is a study of tumor and adjacent non-tumor tissue in lung cancer. Whole-study findings and limits: Patients with more diverse tumor TCRs had worse survival.

Three rounds of nested PCR, following a modified ARM-PCR protocol, produced the TCRbeta library. TCRdb reprocessed the multiplex PCR reads with MiXCR, giving one entry per CDR3 protein. The data hold approximately 120,000 distinct CDR3 sequences, with 60% to 70% observed a single time. Of note for this clonotype: Antigen unknown.

RNA was extracted from bulk tissue without any cell sorting. More than 3 cm separated this lung sample from the edge of the tumor. The V gene's germline CDR1 is SGHKS and CDR2 YYEKEE (reference sequence). The CDR3 spans 16 residues. The J segment lost 9 bases and the V segment lost 4 bases, leaving 12 bases of the junction unmatched. This clonotype originated in a man aged 60-69 years with non-small cell lung cancer. The sample consisted of distant non-tumor lung tissue. The V call is TRBV5-5, the J call TRBJ2-1; 11 positions match TRBD2. The CDR3 DNA follows: TGTGCCAGCAGCGTGGGGGTTAGCGGGAGGGCCGGTGAGCAGTTCTTC. Translating it yields CASSVGVSGRAGEQFF.